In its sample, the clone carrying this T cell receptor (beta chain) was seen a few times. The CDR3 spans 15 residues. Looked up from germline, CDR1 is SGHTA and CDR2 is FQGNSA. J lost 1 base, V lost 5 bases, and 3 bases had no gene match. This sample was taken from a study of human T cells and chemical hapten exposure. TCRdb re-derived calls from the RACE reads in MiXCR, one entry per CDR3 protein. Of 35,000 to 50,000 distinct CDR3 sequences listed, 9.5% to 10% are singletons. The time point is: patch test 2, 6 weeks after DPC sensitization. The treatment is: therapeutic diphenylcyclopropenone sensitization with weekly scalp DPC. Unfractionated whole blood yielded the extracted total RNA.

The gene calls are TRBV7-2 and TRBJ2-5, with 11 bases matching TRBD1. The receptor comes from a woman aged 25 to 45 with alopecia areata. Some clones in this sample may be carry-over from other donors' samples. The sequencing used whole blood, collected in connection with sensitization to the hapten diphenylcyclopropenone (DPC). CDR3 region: CASSRDRGVQETQYF. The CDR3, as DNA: TGTGCCAGCAGCCGGGACAGGGGGGTCCAAGAGACCCAGTACTTC.